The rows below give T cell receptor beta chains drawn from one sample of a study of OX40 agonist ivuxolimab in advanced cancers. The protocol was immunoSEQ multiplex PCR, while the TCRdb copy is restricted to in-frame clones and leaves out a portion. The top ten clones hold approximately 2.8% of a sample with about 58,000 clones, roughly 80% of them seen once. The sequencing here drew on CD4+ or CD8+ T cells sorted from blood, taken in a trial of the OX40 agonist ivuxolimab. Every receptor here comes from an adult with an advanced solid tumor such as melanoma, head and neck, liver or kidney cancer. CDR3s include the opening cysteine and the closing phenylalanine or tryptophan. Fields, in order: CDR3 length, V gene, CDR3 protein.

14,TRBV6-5,CASSRTGDTGELFF
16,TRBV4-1,CASSQPGEGLGYGYTF
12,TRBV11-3,CASSLSRETQYF
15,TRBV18,CASSPPGQGGEKLFF
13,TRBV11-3,CASSGRLIYEQYF
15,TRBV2,CASAGSPKVNTEAFF
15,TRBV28,CASSFLGGRRAEAFF
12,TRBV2,CASTRDISPLHF
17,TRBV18,CASSPLGGAGFSEKLFF
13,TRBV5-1,CASSLAGIYEQYF
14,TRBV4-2,CASSQELGIYGYTF
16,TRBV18,CASSPPGQGPNYGYTF
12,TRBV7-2,CASSSAGQPQHF
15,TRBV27,CASSFRTGAVSPLHF
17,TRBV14,CASSGGPKTVSSYEQYF
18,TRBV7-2,CASSLVGADPLAKNIQYF
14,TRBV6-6,CASRPSGLGSPLHF
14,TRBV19,CASSPWDGNQPQHF
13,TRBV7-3,CASSLASDSEQFF
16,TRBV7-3,CASSRNPAGGTDTQYF
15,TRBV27,CASREWGERTDTQYF
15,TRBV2,CASSRLQTNTGELFF
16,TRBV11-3,CASSFPNSGHQETQYF
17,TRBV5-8,CASSPRWAGHSTGELFF
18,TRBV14,CASSPRGGTAGVGDTQYF
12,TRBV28,CAIHRQPTGYTF
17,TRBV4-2,CASSQDITGRVVYGYTF
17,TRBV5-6,CASSLGWRRGLSDTQYF
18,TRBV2,CASSGWTSGGSSYNEQFF
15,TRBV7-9,CASSLVSAGEETQYF
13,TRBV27,CASTLGRDGPQYF
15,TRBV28,CASSLNRPEGGIQYF
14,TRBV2,CASSGTGDNSPLHF
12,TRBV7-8,CASSLGGKTQYF
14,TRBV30,CAWSVPGGRSPLHF
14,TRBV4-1,CASRGVRGTDTQYF
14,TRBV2,CASSRYTSDDEQFF
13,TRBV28,CASSYAGNTEAFF
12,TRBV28,CAITRQGLEQYF
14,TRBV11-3,CASSQGQGLETQYF
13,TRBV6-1,CASSEVGRGGSYF
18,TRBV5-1,CASSSGGHTNPTFYGYTF
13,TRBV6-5,CASKGQGTDTQYF
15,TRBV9,CASGRQGANTGELFF
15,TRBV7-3,CASSPPGQGYQPQHF
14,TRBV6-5,CASSNRGRYEKLFF
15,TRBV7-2,CASSFQAGNTDTQYF
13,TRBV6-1,CASARKDQETQYF
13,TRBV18,CASSPRDSDGYTF